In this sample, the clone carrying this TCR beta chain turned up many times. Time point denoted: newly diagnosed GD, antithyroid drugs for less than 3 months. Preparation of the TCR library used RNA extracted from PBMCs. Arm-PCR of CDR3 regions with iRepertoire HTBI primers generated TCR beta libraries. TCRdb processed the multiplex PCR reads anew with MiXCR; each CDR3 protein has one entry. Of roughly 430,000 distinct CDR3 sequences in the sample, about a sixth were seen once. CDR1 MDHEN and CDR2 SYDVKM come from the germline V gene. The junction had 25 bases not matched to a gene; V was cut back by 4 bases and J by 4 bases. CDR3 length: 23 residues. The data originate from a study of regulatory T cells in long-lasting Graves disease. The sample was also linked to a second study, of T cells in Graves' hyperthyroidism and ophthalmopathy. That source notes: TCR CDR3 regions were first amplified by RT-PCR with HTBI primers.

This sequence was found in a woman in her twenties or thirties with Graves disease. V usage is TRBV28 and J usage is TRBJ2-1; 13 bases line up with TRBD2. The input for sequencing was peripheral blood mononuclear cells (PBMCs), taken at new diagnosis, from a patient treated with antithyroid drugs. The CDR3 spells CASSSSSLYRSNKGLAGYNEQFF. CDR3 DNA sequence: TGTGCCAGCAGTTCCAGTTCTTTGTACAGGAGTAATAAGGGACTAGCGGGGTACAATGAGCAGTTCTTC.